The clone carrying this T cell receptor beta chain was detected once. Its cognate antigen is unknown. The repertoire was sequenced with immunoSEQ multiplex PCR; TCRdb's copy has only in-frame clones and lacks some. The sample comprises more than 2,000,000 clones, 90% to 95% of which are singletons, and about 0.13% rests with the top ten. The data were taken from a study of shared clonotypes between healthy human individuals. General observations from the study: Estimated richness was generally greater in naive than memory subsets.

Every contributor of samples was a Caucasian grown-up residing in Nashville, Tennessee. The TCR comes from a man younger than 30 in good health. Sequenced sample: naive CD4+ T cells sorted from blood. Documented subset: CD45RA+ positively selected.

CDR3 protein: CTSSQDGIRTSGHYEQYF. DNA for the CDR3: TGCACCAGCAGCCAAGATGGGATTCGGACTAGCGGCCACTACGAGCAGTACTTC. The V call is TRBV1, the J call TRBJ2-7; the table's D gene call, TRBD2, was not cross checked with the DNA. TRBV1 constitutes a pseudogene. CDR3 length equals 18 residues.